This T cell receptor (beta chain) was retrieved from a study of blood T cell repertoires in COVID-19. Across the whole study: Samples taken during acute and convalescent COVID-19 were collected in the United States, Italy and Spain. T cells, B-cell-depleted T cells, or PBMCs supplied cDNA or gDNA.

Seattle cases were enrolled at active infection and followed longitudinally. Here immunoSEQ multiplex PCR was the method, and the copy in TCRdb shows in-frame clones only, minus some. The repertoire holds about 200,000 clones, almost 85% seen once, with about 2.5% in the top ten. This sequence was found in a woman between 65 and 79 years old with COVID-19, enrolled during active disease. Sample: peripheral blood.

The DNA for the CDR3 is TGTGCCTGGAGTGTAGGGGGCAGGGTTGGCTACACCTTC. This codes for CAWSVGGRVGYTF. V is TRBV30 and J is TRBJ1-2; 7 bases map to TRBD1. The CDR3 spans 13 residues. Germline CDR1 is GTSNPN and CDR2 is SVGIG (reference sequence). The trim removed 0 bases at V and 7 bases at J, leaving 5 bases unmatched.